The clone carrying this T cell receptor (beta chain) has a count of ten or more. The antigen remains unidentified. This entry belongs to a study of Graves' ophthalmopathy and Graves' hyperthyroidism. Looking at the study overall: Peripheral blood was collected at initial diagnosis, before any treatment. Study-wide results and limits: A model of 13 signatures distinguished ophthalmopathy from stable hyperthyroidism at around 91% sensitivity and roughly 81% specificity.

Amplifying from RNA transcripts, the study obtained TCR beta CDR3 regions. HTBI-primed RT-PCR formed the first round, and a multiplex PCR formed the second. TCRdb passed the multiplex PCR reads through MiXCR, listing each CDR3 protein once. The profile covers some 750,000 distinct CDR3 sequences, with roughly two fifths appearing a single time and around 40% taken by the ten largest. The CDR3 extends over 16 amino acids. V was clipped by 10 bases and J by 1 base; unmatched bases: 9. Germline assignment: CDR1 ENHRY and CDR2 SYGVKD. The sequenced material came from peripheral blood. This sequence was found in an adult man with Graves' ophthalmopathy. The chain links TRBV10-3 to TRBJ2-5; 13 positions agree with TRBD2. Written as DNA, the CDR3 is TGTGCCAGCAGCCCTCGACTAGCGGGGGGCCAAGAGACCCAGTACTTC. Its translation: CASSPRLAGGQETQYF.